Below, one T cell receptor beta chain is given with its context. The PCR employed 60 Vbeta primers together with 13 Jbeta primers. Produced via immunoSEQ multiplex PCR; TCRdb's table is partial and in-frame only. The sample lists approximately 150,000 clones, roughly 73% seen once, with about 11% in the top ten. The data originate from a study of cytomegalovirus exposure and HLA in healthy donors. The V end was cut by 6 bases, the J end by 7 bases, with 15 bases between. The CDR3 contains 14 residues. Germline CDR1 MNHNS, CDR2 SASEGT. The chain combines TRBV6-1 with TRBJ2-2; possible D gene TRBD2, 6 bases. The TCR sequence derives from a man between 18 and 35 years old in good health and CMV-seropositive. The sample comprised PBMCs. CDR3 in DNA: TGTGCCAGCAGGCACTCTGGAGGGGTCGGGGAGCTGTTTTTT. Translation gives CASRHSGGVGELFF.